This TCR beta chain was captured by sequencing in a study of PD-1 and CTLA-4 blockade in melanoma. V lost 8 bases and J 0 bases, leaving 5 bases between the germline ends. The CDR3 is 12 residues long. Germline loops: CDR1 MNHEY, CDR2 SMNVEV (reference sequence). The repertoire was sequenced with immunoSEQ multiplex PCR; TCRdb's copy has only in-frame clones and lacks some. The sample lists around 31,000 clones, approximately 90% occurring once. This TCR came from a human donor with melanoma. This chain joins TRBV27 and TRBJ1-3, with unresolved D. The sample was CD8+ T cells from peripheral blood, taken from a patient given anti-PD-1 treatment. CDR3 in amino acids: CASGYSGNTIYF. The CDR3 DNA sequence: TGTGCCAGCGGATACTCTGGAAACACCATATATTTT.